This T cell receptor (beta chain) was obtained from a study of T cell repertoires in cytomegalovirus infection (dated by TCRdb to between 2018 and 2020). General notes on the study: Alongside well-studied HLA-B-restricted epitopes, the peptide stimulations were aimed at recently identified HLA-C-restricted CMV epitopes, whose presentation resists viral immunomodulation. The HLA type of each donor mattered for the analysis, because public TCR beta signatures pointed to carriage of CMV infection along with the matching HLA type.

On the study overall, not on this receptor specifically: In both this cohort and an independent roughly 330-donor cohort, the cumulative frequency of public TCR beta family members distinguished carriers of CMV infection plus the relevant HLA type. In the ex vivo response, HLA-C-restricted CMV-specific TCR beta clonotypes were dominant, and in two of eight donors the single most frequent clonotype came from this HLA-C-restricted group.

This clonotype was detected a few times. What this receptor recognizes is not known. Within one base of it there is no much larger clone, and no base qualities were kept. The sequencing machine was an Illumina HiSeq 1500. TCRdb reprocessed the public reads (quality trimming at Q25 with fastp, clone calling with MiXCR) and kept in-frame beta chains. Rows are combined by CDR3 protein, so each entry shows the most common genes and DNA. The sample profile shows around 500,000 distinct CDR3 sequences; under 45% of them were found once. Roughly two fifths of the sample is held by the ten biggest clonotypes. The intended sense of this specimen's treatment or condition label: in vitro stimulation with specific CMV peptide epitopes to enrich CMV-specific T cells. V lost 5 bases and J lost 0 bases; the stretch between them is 11 bases long. The CDR3, cysteine through phenylalanine, is 15 amino acids long. The sequence is cut down to CDR3 DNA, 45 bases in frame from base 1. According to the germline V gene (reference sequence), CDR1 reads LNHDA and CDR2 reads SQIVND.

The V and J genes are TRBV19 and TRBJ2-1; the D gene is unclear. This receptor was taken from a human donor in good health (CMV status not recorded). Some clones in this sample may be carry-over from other donors' samples. The starting material was cultured PBMCs, obtained from culture after CMV antigen stimulation. The sequenced DNA is TGTGCCAGTAGTGCAGGCGTCAGCTCCTACAATGAGCAGTTCTTC. Translation gives CASSAGVSSYNEQFF. The full variable domain, completed from the reference TRBV19 and TRBJ2-1 proteins outside the CDR3, reads DGGITQSPKYLFRKEGQNVTLSCEQNLNHDAMYWYRQDPGQGLRLIYYSQIVNDFQKGDIAEGYSVSREKKESFPLTVTSAQKNPTAFYLCASSAGVSSYNEQFFGPGTRLTVL.